This T cell receptor beta chain was found in a study of T-cell memory formation after mild COVID-19. TCRdb analysed the 5' RACE reads with MiXCR anew, one entry per CDR3 protein. The table has a few hundred thousand distinct CDR3 sequences, around a sixth seen once. Germline loops: CDR1 MDHEN, CDR2 SYDVKM. The ends were cut back, 11 bases at V and 0 bases at J, with 15 bases in the middle. The CDR3 covers 14 residues. The gene calls are TRBV28 and TRBJ2-3; a weak D match, TRBD2 (5 bases). The sequencing input was PBMCs or a T cell subset sorted from them (not recorded which). The sequence was obtained from a man aged 18 to 35 who had mild COVID-19 (a few samples of this study predate the infection). Cell type and time point are not known. CDR3 coding DNA: TGTGCCCTAAAGCCTAGCCTAAGCACAGATACGCAGTATTTT. Amino acids: CALKPSLSTDTQYF.